The clone carrying this T cell receptor beta chain was picked up one time. Its antigen is currently unknown. The investigators amplified TCR beta CDR3 regions from RNA transcripts. The TCR CDR3 was amplified in a first-round RT-PCR using the HTBI primer set. TCRdb re-analysed the multiplex PCR reads in MiXCR, keeping a single row per CDR3 protein. The repertoire has about 610,000 distinct CDR3 sequences, around 45% of them found once; the top ten carry around 7.7%. The CDR3 sequence is 15 residues long. Per germline, CDR1 SEHNR and CDR2 FQNEAQ (reference sequence). V shed 11 bases and J shed 1 base, with 18 bases lying between them. Participants, patients aged 18 to 65, had newly diagnosed hyperthyroidism with a duration under 2 months. This record comes from a study of T cells in Graves' hyperthyroidism and ophthalmopathy. The study, taken as a whole, reports: Most clonotypes expanded in thyroid above 0.001 were likewise present in blood. For ophthalmopathy, model prediction preceded onset by a median roughly 6.5 months. The authors' 13 V-J model separated ophthalmopathy from stable hyperthyroidism.

Source material: peripheral blood or thyroid tissue (not recorded which). The rearrangement links TRBV7-9 to TRBJ1-5; TRBD1 is a possible D gene (5 bases). The TCR was taken from a woman aged 18-29 years with Graves' hyperthyroidism. CDR3 in amino acids: CAASGRGESNQPQHF. The DNA for the CDR3 is TGTGCCGCCAGCGGGAGGGGAGAGAGCAATCAGCCCCAGCATTTT.